This TCR beta chain was captured by sequencing in a study of CD8+CD57+ T cells in acquired aplastic anemia. The overall study: The mean DNA yield obtained from sorted CD4+ and CD8+ cells came to about 3 ug. Overall study findings and caveats: Patients versus controls showed no significant CD8+ Simpson's diversity difference. More than 25 was the count of CD8+ CDR3 sequences that patients shared with controls.

A remark on this clonotype: Its matching antigen is unknown.

The authors sequenced patients whose flow cytometry had shown CD8+CD57+ cell expansion. Among the patients, none had received any therapy at the time of blood sampling. V lost 4 bases, J lost 6 bases, and 6 bases stayed unmatched. The CDR3 runs 16 residues. From germline, CDR1 is SGHRS and CDR2 YFSETQ. For CDR3 and TCR beta VDJ profiling, genomic DNA was the template used. In TCRdb, the reads were re-called with MiXCR into one record per CDR3 protein. The data contain about 200,000 distinct CDR3 sequences, over 55% of them singletons. J is TRBJ2-3 and V is TRBV5-1; 15 bases are a match to TRBD2. This clonotype was obtained from a human donor with aplastic anemia. Specimen: sorted CD4+, CD8+, or CD8+CD57+ T cells (not recorded which) from PBMCs. CDR3 in DNA: TGCGCCAGCAGCCCAAGGACTAGCGGGAGGGTGGATACGCAGTATTTT. Encoded protein: CASSPRTSGRVDTQYF.